This T cell receptor beta chain was documented in a study of blood T cells in healthy people across ages. Germline V gives CDR1 MGHRA, CDR2 YSYEKL. The V end lost 1 base, the J end lost 4 bases, and 13 bases lay between the germline ends. The CDR3 has 15 residues. For the second PCR, which ran for about 7 to 11 cycles, a sample-barcoded 5' primer and a J-beta primer mix were used. TCRdb recomputed calls from the 5' RACE reads with MiXCR, one row per CDR3 protein. The sample has 720,000 or so distinct CDR3 sequences; around 41% are singletons. The chain has TRBV4-1 and TRBJ1-2, with unresolved D. The TCR originated in an elderly man in good health. The sequenced sample consisted of blood. The CDR3 nucleotides are TGCGCCAGCAGCCAAGTGTATGGGAGTAGCTATGGCTACACCTTC. It is translated as CASSQVYGSSYGYTF.